These T cell receptor beta chains were read from a single sample in a study of HIV-infected children after antiretroviral therapy interruption. TCRdb analysed the 3' RACE reads with MiXCR anew, one entry per CDR3 protein. The repertoire includes more than 40,000 distinct CDR3 sequences, roughly 4.5% of them detected once, and about 0.71% sits in the top ten. The input for sequencing was CD45RA+ CD4+ T cells from PBMCs, pooled from several time points, taken from a donor given antiretroviral therapy, either interrupted or continuous. The receptors come from a pool of human donors with HIV. The CDR3 runs from the conserved cysteine through the conserved F or W. A D gene is named only where the DNA matches it firmly. The size field is filled for only some rows; it gives once, few, many or a size class.

clone_size	v_call	d_call	j_call	cdr3_nt	cdr3_aa
NA	TRBV7-9	NA	TRBJ2-2	TGTGCCAGCAGCTTAGTAATTGTCGGGGAGCTGTTTTTT	CASSLVIVGELFF
many	TRBV19	TRBD1	TRBJ2-2	TGTGCCAGTCAGGGACAGGTGCGGACCGGGGAGCTGTTTTTT	CASQGQVRTGELFF
many	TRBV12-3/TRBV12-4	NA	TRBJ1-1	TGTGCCAGCAGTTCCTGGATGTTGGGGTCGAACACTGAAGCTTTCTTT	CASSSWMLGSNTEAFF
many	TRBV10-2	TRBD2	TRBJ2-1	TGCGCCAGCAGGGGTAGGACTAGCCTTTTATCAGAGCAGTTCTTC	CASRGRTSLLSEQFF
many	TRBV12-3/TRBV12-4	NA	TRBJ1-1	TGTGCCAGCAGTTTTGCAGGGCCCGACACTGAAGCTTTCTTT	CASSFAGPDTEAFF
NA	TRBV5-1	TRBD2	TRBJ2-3	TGCGCCAGCAGCCACCAGCTCGGGGGGTCCACAGATACGCAGTATTTT	CASSHQLGGSTDTQYF
many	TRBV20-1	NA	TRBJ2-1	TGCAGTGCTGAGAGGGGGGCGCGCAATGAGCAGTTCTTC	CSAERGARNEQFF
many	TRBV12-3/TRBV12-4	NA	TRBJ1-4	TGTGCCAGCAGTTTAGGGGTACAGGAAAAACTGTTTTTT	CASSLGVQEKLFF
few	TRBV3-2	NA	TRBJ2-7	TGTGCCAGCAGCCGACAAAGGGGAGGCGAGCAGTACTTC	CASSRQRGGEQYF
many	TRBV29-1	NA	TRBJ2-7	TGCAGCGTGGGGGGGCCTACTAGCAACCACGAGCAGTACTTC	CSVGGPTSNHEQYF
NA	TRBV27	TRBD1	TRBJ1-1	TGTGCCAGCAGTTTGGAGACAGGGGGGCCTGAAGCTTTCTTT	CASSLETGGPEAFF
NA	TRBV6-6	NA	TRBJ2-5	TGTGCCGGCTCGGGACCAGAGGAGACCCAGTACTTC	CAGSGPEETQYF
many	TRBV6-4	TRBD1	TRBJ1-1	TGTGCCAGCAGTAGGGACAGAAACACTGAAGCTTTCTTT	CASSRDRNTEAFF
few	TRBV20-1	NA	TRBJ2-7	TGCAGTGCTAGTGGACCAGGCTTCGAGCAGTACTTC	CSASGPGFEQYF
many	TRBV7-9	TRBD1	TRBJ2-7	TGTGCTAGCAGCCCCCGGACAGGCTCCTACGAGCAGTACTTC	CASSPRTGSYEQYF
many	TRBV20-1	TRBD2	TRBJ2-3	TGCAGTGCTAGAGAACCTAGCGGGGGGGCCCCAGATACGCAGTATTTT	CSAREPSGGAPDTQYF
many	TRBV25-1	NA	TRBJ1-4	TGTGCCAGCAGTGAAACCGAATTCATGGGTGCAAAACTGTTTTTT	CASSETEFMGAKLFF
many	TRBV28	NA	TRBJ1-5	TGTGCCAGCACACCCCCCAACGGAGACTCGATGTATCAGCCCCAGCATTTT	CASTPPNGDSMYQPQHF
many	TRBV20-1	NA	TRBJ1-6	TGCAGTGCTAGATCCAGGGCTTATAATTCACCCCTCCACTTT	CSARSRAYNSPLHF
many	TRBV5-1	NA	TRBJ1-5	TGCGCCAGCAGCTTGTTCAGCGATCAGCCCCAGCATTTT	CASSLFSDQPQHF
medium-sized	TRBV6-5	NA	TRBJ2-3	TGTGCCAGCAGTTACCGGGATATCACAGATACGCAGTATTTT	CASSYRDITDTQYF
NA	TRBV12-3/TRBV12-4	TRBD2	TRBJ2-1	TGTGCCAGCAGTTGGCGGGGGGTCCCCAATGAGCAGTTCTTC	CASSWRGVPNEQFF
many	TRBV12-3/TRBV12-4	NA	TRBJ1-6	TGTGCCAGCAGTCCCGTAGGCGGGGATTCACCCCTCCACTTT	CASSPVGGDSPLHF
many	TRBV24-1	NA	TRBJ2-1	TGTGCCACCAGTGATTACCGGGACACAAATGAGCAGTTCTTC	CATSDYRDTNEQFF
many	TRBV30	NA	TRBJ1-1	TGTGCCTGGCGTAGGAGGGACCATTATTTGATGAACACTGAAGCTTTCTTT	CAWRRRDHYLMNTEAFF
many	TRBV30	TRBD1	TRBJ1-2	TGTGCCTGGAGAGGGGACAGGGTGCGGGGCTACACCTTC	CAWRGDRVRGYTF
few	TRBV24-1	NA	TRBJ2-3	TGTGCCACCAGTATAGGAGCACAGGGTACGCAGTATTTT	CATSIGAQGTQYF
many	TRBV2	NA	TRBJ1-1	TGTGCCGGCCAAATCCACCGGGACACTGAAGCTTTCTTT	CAGQIHRDTEAFF
few	TRBV4-1	TRBD2	TRBJ2-1	TGCGCCAGCAGCCTGTCGGGAGGGGCTAGCGGATACAATGAGCAGTTCTTC	CASSLSGGASGYNEQFF
many	TRBV28	NA	TRBJ1-1	TGTGCCAGCAGTTTTCCGGGCCATGGAAATCCTGAAGCTTTCTTT	CASSFPGHGNPEAFF
few	TRBV20-1	TRBD2	TRBJ2-6	TGCAGTGCGGGAGGGAGCTCTGGGGCCAACGTCCTGACTTTC	CSAGGSSGANVLTF
NA	TRBV7-2	TRBD2	TRBJ2-3	TGTGCCAGCACCCCGACTAGCGGGACATACACAGATACGCAGTATTTT	CASTPTSGTYTDTQYF
many	TRBV4-1	NA	TRBJ1-5	TGCGCCAGCAGCCAAAAGGGGTGGAGGGACGACAATCAGCCCCAGCATTTT	CASSQKGWRDDNQPQHF
many	TRBV28	TRBD1	TRBJ1-5	TGTGCCAGCAGTTTAAAGTGGCTCCGGACAGGGAATCAGCCCCAGCATTTT	CASSLKWLRTGNQPQHF
NA	TRBV7-9	NA	TRBJ1-1	TGTGCCAGCAGCTTAGTAGCTATAGGGGAGGCTTTCTTT	CASSLVAIGEAFF
many	TRBV6-6	TRBD1	TRBJ2-7	TGTGCCAGCAGTAGGGGACAGGGGAACGAGCAGTACTTC	CASSRGQGNEQYF
NA	TRBV7-3	NA	TRBJ2-2	TGTGCCAGCAGCAAGGACGGCGGGGAGCTGTTTTTT	CASSKDGGELFF
few	TRBV5-4	TRBD2	TRBJ2-3	TGTGCCAGCAGCCCGGGACTAGCGGGAAGCACAGATACGCAGTATTTT	CASSPGLAGSTDTQYF
few	TRBV28	NA	TRBJ2-7	TGTGCCAGCAGTTTAAGGGCAGTGACCTACGAGCAGTACTTC	CASSLRAVTYEQYF
many	TRBV28	NA	TRBJ2-7	TGTGCCAGCCAACGTCTTTTAGGGACGTACGAGCAGTACTTC	CASQRLLGTYEQYF
many	TRBV7-9	NA	TRBJ2-7	TGTGCCAGCAGCTTATCTTCAGGCGGCGAGCAGTACTTC	CASSLSSGGEQYF
NA	TRBV11-3	NA	TRBJ2-5	TGTGCCAGCAGCCCTCACAGTCCAGGGGAGACCCAGTACTTC	CASSPHSPGETQYF
few	TRBV25-1	TRBD2	TRBJ2-3	TGTGCCAGCAGTGGGCTCGGGAGGCGGGGGGAAGGGGATACGCAGTATTTT	CASSGLGRRGEGDTQYF
many	TRBV29-1	NA	TRBJ1-1	TGCAGCTCTGGACTCGCCACCGGCACTGAAGCTTTCTTT	CSSGLATGTEAFF
many	TRBV2	NA	TRBJ2-3	TGTGCCACCCGGTTGGGTGGAACAGATACGCAGTATTTT	CATRLGGTDTQYF
many	TRBV5-8	NA	TRBJ2-7	TGTGCCAGCAGCCCCCCCCGCGAGCAGTACTTC	CASSPPREQYF